One and the same sample provided the 13 T cell receptor beta chains below, sequenced in a study of spatial heterogeneity in lung cancer. TCRdb reanalysed the 5' RACE reads using MiXCR and keeps one entry per CDR3 protein. The sample comprises more than 95,000 distinct CDR3 sequences, 12% of which are singletons, and approximately 15% rests with the top ten. As for time point: blood at routine non-recurrence follow-up after resection. Unsorted whole RNA samples from tumor, nontumor lung or frozen PBMC were sequenced. The material sequenced was PBMCs, taken at follow-up. Receptor source: a male donor with early-stage non-small cell lung cancer.

Only a few counts were recorded for this clonotype. The chain combines TRBV4-1 with TRBJ1-5, with 8 bases identical to TRBD1. CDR1 MGHRA and CDR2 YSYEKL come from the germline V gene. The CDR3 length is 15 residues. The ends lost 2 bases at V and 2 bases at J; junction bases unmatched: 2. CDR3 loop: CASSQQGAGNQPQHF. CDR3 in DNA: TGCGCCAGCAGCCAACAGGGGGCAGGCAATCAGCCCCAGCATTTT.

The CDR3 loop is CASIGQDHQETQYF. CDR3 sequence (DNA): TGTGCCAGCATCGGACAGGACCACCAAGAGACCCAGTACTTC. The chain combines TRBV2 with TRBJ2-5; 7 bases fit TRBD1. CDR3 length: 14 residues. Losses at the gene ends were 7 bases for V and 0 bases for J; bases not matched to a gene: 5. The germline gives CDR1 SNHLY, CDR2 FYNNEI.

This clonotype was seen ten or more times. The chain carries TRBV24-1 and TRBJ2-7; D remains unclear. Germline assignment: CDR1 KGHDR and CDR2 SFDVKD. Trimming shortened V by 2 bases and J by 5 bases, and 9 bases separated the two germline ends. The CDR3 is made up of 13 amino acids. CDR3 nucleotide sequence: TGTGCCACCAGTGATTCCGGGCGGAACGAGCAGTACTTC. This gives the protein CATSDSGRNEQYF.

The rearrangement links TRBV12-3 or TRBV12-4 to TRBJ1-5; D is ambiguous. This CDR3 spans 12 amino acids. The V end was cut by 6 bases, the J end by 6 bases, with 9 bases between. The CDR3 DNA follows: TGTGCCAGCAGCGCCCAGGCTCAGCCCCAGCATTTT. The encoded protein is CASSAQAQPQHF.

The rearrangement joins TRBV5-1 to TRBJ1-4, with a weak D call TRBD1 (6 bases). In germline, CDR1 is SGHRS, CDR2 YFSETQ. The CDR3 runs to 15 residues. V lost 4 bases, J lost 7 bases, and 17 bases lay in between. The CDR3 protein is CASSIGQGNREKLFF. The CDR3 nucleotides read TGCGCCAGCAGCATAGGGCAGGGGAATCGTGAAAAACTGTTTTTT.

This clonotype was counted only a few times. The rearrangement joins TRBV4-3 to TRBJ1-2, with D unclear. Trimming stripped 1 base from V and 2 bases from J, with 14 bases between. This CDR3 has 16 amino acids. Germline V gene sequence: CDR1 LGHNA, CDR2 YSLEER. CDR3 nucleotide sequence: TGCGCCAGCAGCCAAGGACTTGGACGGTTGAACTATGGCTACACCTTC. Amino acid sequence: CASSQGLGRLNYGYTF.

This clonotype was counted between two and nine times. The chain links TRBV6-6 to TRBJ2-3; 7 nucleotides line up with TRBD1. V was clipped by 10 bases and J by 0 bases; unmatched bases: 4. The CDR3 covers 13 residues. Germline lookup yields CDR1 MNHNY and CDR2 SVGAGI (reference sequence). The CDR3 loop reads CAIQDRSTDTQYF. The DNA of the CDR3 is TGTGCCATCCAGGACAGGAGCACAGATACGCAGTATTTT.

The CDR3 here is CASSQARTNEKLFF. In DNA form, the CDR3 reads TGTGCCAGCAGCCAGGCCCGAACTAATGAAAAACTGTTTTTT. V and J are TRBV9 and TRBJ1-4; D not certain. Germline values: CDR1 SGDLS, CDR2 YYNGEE. The CDR3 covers 14 residues. V gave up 4 bases and J gave up 1 base, with 8 bases separating them.

This clonotype was detected only a few times. The chain couples TRBV5-1 to TRBJ2-7; 7 nucleotides agree with TRBD1. The CDR3 consists of 15 residues. Trimming cost V 4 bases and J 4 bases; bases outside gene matches: 11. Per the germline V gene, CDR1 is SGHRS and CDR2 is YFSETQ. The CDR3 nucleotides are TGCGCCAGCAGCCCTAGACAGGGCGCAGTTTACGAGCAGTACTTC. This encodes CASSPRQGAVYEQYF.

This clonotype was detected ten times or more. The J gene is TRBJ1-1, the V gene TRBV5-1; no clear D. V was cut by 1 base and J by 0 bases, with 4 bases left in between. This CDR3 comprises 13 residues. Germline CDR1 reads SGHRS; CDR2 reads YFSETQ. The CDR3 spells CASSLNLNTEAFF. The CDR3 DNA is TGCGCCAGCAGCTTGAATCTGAACACTGAAGCTTTCTTT.

Only a few counts were recorded for this clonotype. This sequence joins TRBV24-1 and TRBJ2-5, with no clear D. Germline loops: CDR1 KGHDR, CDR2 SFDVKD. The germline V and J ends were trimmed by 3 bases and 1 base, with 14 bases remaining between them. This CDR3 is built from 16 residues. CDR3 sequence reads: CATSDTQGPRQETQYF. The CDR3 nucleotides read TGTGCCACCAGTGATACACAAGGGCCGCGCCAAGAGACCCAGTACTTC.

V gene TRBV7-9 combines with J gene TRBJ2-7, with unresolved D. Trimming took off 2 bases at V and 2 bases at J, with 16 bases between the two ends. This CDR3 spans 16 amino acids. The V gene's germline CDR1 is SEHNR and CDR2 FQNEAQ (reference sequence). The CDR3 bases are TGTGCCAGCAGCTTAATAGGCGGCCCAGGTGCCTACGAGCAGTACTTC. It specifies CASSLIGGPGAYEQYF.

The rearrangement links TRBV19 to TRBJ1-5; the D gene is possibly TRBD1 (6 bases). From germline, CDR1 is LNHDA and CDR2 SQIVND (reference sequence). V was trimmed by 2 bases and J by 3 bases, leaving 11 bases between them. The CDR3 has 15 residues. The CDR3 sequence: CASSIIWTDNQPQHF. The DNA for the CDR3 is TGTGCCAGTAGTATAATCTGGACAGACAATCAGCCCCAGCATTTT.